A single T cell receptor beta chain is shown here with its context. Since a much larger clone is just one base distant, this may be a read error. These data are taken from a study of blood T cells in healthy people across ages. CDR3 length: 15 amino acids. With V trimmed by 5 bases and J by 8 bases, 14 bases remained unmatched. Germline values: CDR1 SQVTM, CDR2 ANQGSEA. Alongside a J-beta primer mix, a sample-barcoded 5' primer served in a second PCR lasting roughly 7 to 11 cycles. TCRdb reanalysed the 5' RACE reads using MiXCR and keeps one entry per CDR3 protein. The table lists roughly 1,500,000 distinct CDR3 sequences, 30% to 40% of them singletons, with about 10% in the top ten.

Sequencing used blood. The chain has TRBV29-1 and TRBJ2-1, with TRBD2 matching 8 bases. The origin of this receptor is a woman in her thirties in good health. The CDR3 nucleotides are TGCAGCGTTAGCTTGAGCGGGAGAATAAGAGATGAGCAGTTCTTC. This translates into CSVSLSGRIRDEQFF.